Listed here are 5 T cell receptor beta chains from one sample, sequenced in a study of Ad26.COV2.S vaccination and SARS-CoV-2 variants listed by TCRdb under 2021. Libraries were built with the immunoSEQ multiplex PCR assay. Not all clones reach the TCRdb copy of this immuneACCESS table, which keeps in-frame sequences only. Checked studies attribute under half of the gap to unresolved V genes and leave the rest unexplained. The sample profile shows more than 300,000 clones; 88% of them were found once. 5.5% to 7% of the sample goes to the ten largest clones. The sample's treatment or condition label, in plain terms: about 20 received Ad26.COV2.S at low or high dose, single or two shots; 5 received placebo; per-sample allocation not given. For vaccine and placebo recipients, repertoires were sequenced using samples collected on day 63 after the first injection. The sequencing used peripheral blood, collected in a trial of Ad26.COV2.S vaccine versus placebo. These receptors came from a person aged 18-60 years who received the Ad26.COV2.S COVID-19 vaccine or a placebo.

J is TRBJ2-3 and V is TRBV11-1; possible D gene TRBD2, 5 bases. Trimming cost V 4 bases and J 2 bases, with 13 bases left between them. Germline CDR1 is SGHAT and CDR2 is FQDESV (reference sequence). This CDR3 has 15 amino acids. The CDR3 coding sequence is TGTGCCAGCAGCTCCCAAGCCGGGAACACAGATACGCAGTATTTT. It encodes CASSSQAGNTDTQYF.

This clone occurred once. J is TRBJ1-1 and V is TRBV29-1; maybe TRBD1 (6 bases). Trimming pared 7 bases from V and 2 bases from J, leaving 11 bases between. The CDR3 spans 12 residues. From germline, CDR1 is SQVTM and CDR2 ANQGSEA. This chain's CDR3 is CSARTDNTEAFF. The CDR3 DNA reads TGCAGCGCCCGGACAGATAACACTGAAGCTTTCTTT.

The chain is built from TRBV9 and TRBJ2-6; D gene uncertain. Trimming took 0 bases from V and 1 from J, leaving 11 bases between them. The CDR3 totals 17 residues. The germline V gene encodes CDR1 SGDLS and CDR2 YYNGEE. CDR3 bases: TGTGCCAGCAGCGTAGTAGAACAAGTTTCTGGGGCCAACGTCCTGACTTTC. As protein: CASSVVEQVSGANVLTF.

The chain recombines TRBV4-3 with TRBJ1-6; tentatively, D is TRBD1 (6 bases). Germline V lookup: CDR1 LGHNA, CDR2 YSLEER. Between the trimmed V and J ends, which lost 3 bases and 7 bases, there was a span of 13 bases. The CDR3 consists of 15 residues. CDR3 amino acids: CASSQEGQLNSPLHF. The CDR3 region has the DNA TGCGCCAGCAGCCAGGAAGGACAGCTGAATTCACCCCTCCACTTT.

The chain links TRBV24-1 to TRBJ2-1; 8 bases are shared with TRBD1. The germline V gene has CDR1 KGHDR and CDR2 SFDVKD. V gave up 6 bases and J gave up 7 bases; unmatched junction bases: 7. This CDR3 comprises 14 residues. In DNA form, the CDR3 reads TGTGCCACCAGTCAGGGGGCCGTCATGAATGAGCAGTTCTTC. Encoded protein: CATSQGAVMNEQFF.